The clone carrying this T cell receptor (beta chain) was seen repeatedly, ten times or more. Its matching antigen is unknown. MiXCR, applied by TCRdb to the 5' RACE reads, yields one record per CDR3 protein. Of around 310,000 distinct CDR3 sequences in the sample, approximately 15% were seen once. This specimen comes from a study of T-cell memory formation after mild COVID-19. Study-wide findings and caveats: Contracting clones from day 15 to 85 showed balanced CD4/CD8; later expanders favored CD4+.

The clonotype was recovered from a man between 18 and 35 years old who had mild COVID-19 (a few samples of this study predate the infection). Cell type and time point are not known. Material for sequencing was PBMCs or a T cell subset sorted from them (not recorded which).

The CDR3 here is CASSPGQTKTEAFF. CDR3 DNA: TGCGCCAGCAGCCCGGGACAGACCAAGACTGAAGCTTTCTTT. J is TRBJ1-1 and V is TRBV5-1; TRBD1 aligns across 7 bases. CDR3 length: 14 residues. J was trimmed by 5 bases and V by 4 bases; bases with no gene match: 8. Germline-derived CDR1 and CDR2 are SGHRS and YFSETQ. Full variable domain (rest looked up from reference TRBV5-1 and TRBJ1-1): KAGVTQTPRYLIKTRGQQVTLSCSPISGHRSVSWYQQTPGQGLQFLFEYFSETQRNKGNFPGRFSGRQFSNSRSEMNVSTLELGDSALYLCASSPGQTKTEAFFGQGTRLTVV.